One sample yielded the 9 T cell receptor beta chains listed below, sequenced in a study of naive and memory T cell subsets. TCR cDNA received a 3' ligated oligonucleotide that carried a UMI. Amplification of ligated cDNA took four PCR rounds with SP2 and nested alpha and beta constant primers. TCRdb used MiXCR to reprocess the 5' RACE reads, holding one entry per CDR3 protein. The table includes 25,000 to 35,000 distinct CDR3 sequences, over 15% detected once. These receptors all stem from a female donor in good health.

This clonotype was recorded at least ten times. The gene calls are TRBV18 and TRBJ2-3; 9 bases fit TRBD1. Germline lookup yields CDR1 KGHSH and CDR2 LQKENI. J was trimmed by 4 bases and V by 3 bases; bases with no gene match: 8. The CDR3 is made up of 16 amino acids. The CDR3 spells CASSPRTGARADTQYF. The CDR3, as DNA: TGTGCCAGCTCACCGAGGACAGGGGCGCGCGCAGATACGCAGTATTTT. Variable domain in full (rest from reference TRBV18 and TRBJ2-3): NAGVMQNPRHLVRRRGQEARLRCSPMKGHSHVYWYRQLPEEGLKFMVYLQKENIIDESGMPKERFSAEFPKEGPSILRIQQVVRGDSAAYFCASSPRTGARADTQYFGPGTRLTVL.

In this sample, this clonotype turned up many times. This chain joins TRBV20-1 and TRBJ1-5; TRBD1 matches at 9 bases. V was clipped by 6 bases and J by 2 bases; unmatched bases: 5. The germline gives CDR1 DFQATT, CDR2 SNEGSKA (reference sequence). The CDR3 length is 14 residues. The CDR3 nucleotides read TGCAGTGCAACGGACAGGGGCGGCAATCAGCCCCAGCATTTT. Its translation: CSATDRGGNQPQHF.

CDR3 in amino acids: CASSLAYRVGEQFF. In DNA, the CDR3 is TGTGCCAGCAGCTTGGCATACAGGGTTGGTGAGCAGTTCTTC. This chain connects TRBV5-5 to TRBJ2-1; perhaps TRBD1 as D (6 bases). This CDR3 is built from 14 residues. V dropped 0 bases and J dropped 9 bases, with 13 bases sitting between them. Germline loops: CDR1 SGHKS, CDR2 YYEKEE (reference sequence).

The chain combines TRBV18 with TRBJ1-1; a weak D match, TRBD1 (5 bases). CDR3 size: 14 residues. CDR1 KGHSH and CDR2 LQKENI come from the germline V gene. Trimming took off 2 bases at V and 7 bases at J, with 14 bases between the two ends. CDR3 sequence reads: CASSPAGPNVEAFF. CDR3 DNA: TGTGCCAGCTCACCAGCGGGACCAAATGTTGAAGCTTTCTTT.

The table lists this clonotype with a few counts. The chain is built from TRBV29-1 and TRBJ2-2; 13 bases line up with TRBD2. J gave up 6 bases and V 6 bases, and 1 base lay outside the gene matches. Germline V gives CDR1 SQVTM, CDR2 ANQGSEA. CDR3 length: 13 residues. CDR3 residues: CSVTSGGSGELFF. The CDR3 DNA follows: TGCAGCGTGACTAGCGGGGGGTCCGGGGAGCTGTTTTTT.

The chain has TRBV12-3 or TRBV12-4 and TRBJ2-5; the D gene is possibly TRBD2 (5 bases). V was clipped by 3 bases and J by 3 bases, with 11 bases between them. The CDR3 sequence is 14 residues long. The CDR3 spells CASSLMGSEETQYF. DNA of the CDR3: TGTGCCAGCAGTTTGATGGGGAGCGAAGAGACCCAGTACTTC.

The rearrangement uses TRBV12-3 or TRBV12-4 and TRBJ2-3, with D unresolved. V lost 5 bases and J 9 bases, leaving 12 bases between the germline ends. The CDR3 is 12 amino acids. Here the CDR3 DNA reads TGTGCCAGCAGTCAGGATAGAGTGACGCAGTATTTT. It specifies CASSQDRVTQYF.

This chain connects TRBV7-2 to TRBJ2-3; 15 bases align to TRBD2. The CDR3 has 17 amino acids. With 4 bases clipped from V and 5 bases from J, the junction kept 7 bases outside the gene matches. Germline CDR1 is SGHTA and CDR2 is FQGNSA. The DNA for the CDR3 is TGTGCCAGCAGCTCGCGGACTAGCGGGAGGGCCGAAGATACGCAGTATTTT. Amino acid sequence: CASSSRTSGRAEDTQYF.

This clonotype has at least ten counts. This chain links TRBV7-9 with TRBJ1-1; the match to TRBD1 covers 8 bases. CDR1 is SEHNR and CDR2 is FQNEAQ in the germline V gene (reference sequence). V trimming: 10 bases; J trimming: 0 bases; junction bases outside the gene matches: 4. The CDR3 has 13 residues. CDR3 loop: CAMTTGVNTEAFF. The CDR3 DNA is TGTGCCATGACGACAGGGGTGAACACTGAAGCTTTCTTT. The entire variable domain, with the rest obtained from reference TRBV7-9 and TRBJ1-1, is as follows: DTGVSQNPRHKITKRGQNVTFRCDPISEHNRLYWYRQTLGQGPEFLTYFQNEAQLEKSRLLSDRFSAERPKGSFSTLEIQRTEQGDSAMYLCAMTTGVNTEAFFGQGTRLTVV.